These T cell receptor beta chains were read from a single sample in a study of T cell responses to AZD1222 COVID-19 vaccine. The method was immunoSEQ multiplex PCR; TCRdb's version includes in-frame clones alone and lacks a portion of them. The sample has 100,000 to 120,000 clones, about 94% seen once. The sample here was peripheral blood, taken 28 days after the second AZD1222 dose. These receptors originate from an adult who received the AZD1222 COVID-19 vaccine. Each CDR3 is given with its conserved first and last residue. D genes are given only for firm matches. Expanded clones are given a class, and other clones once, few, many or no size at all.

clone size	J gene	D gene	V gene	CDR3 DNA	CDR3 protein
NA	TRBJ2-7	NA	TRBV7-8	TGTGCCAGCAGCTTTGACACCCTCTACGAGCAGTACTTC	CASSFDTLYEQYF
NA	TRBJ2-7	NA	TRBV18	TGTGCCAGCTCACCACGGGGGGAAGTCTACGAGCAGTACTTC	CASSPRGEVYEQYF
NA	TRBJ1-6	NA	TRBV4-2	TGTGCCAGCAGCCAAGATTTCCAGGGGAATTCACCCCTCCACTTT	CASSQDFQGNSPLHF
NA	TRBJ1-6	NA	TRBV5-4	TGTGCCAGCAGCTTGCCCAATTCACCCCTCCACTTT	CASSLPNSPLHF
NA	TRBJ2-7	TRBD2	TRBV7-9	TGTGCCAGCAGCTTAGCTGCGGGAGTCTACGAGCAGTACTTC	CASSLAAGVYEQYF
NA	TRBJ1-4	TRBD1	TRBV6-5	TGTGCCAGCGGTCCGACAGGGGGCAATGAAAAACTGTTTTTT	CASGPTGGNEKLFF
NA	TRBJ2-2	NA	TRBV12-3/TRBV12-4	TGTGCCAGCAGTTTTGACACCGGGGAGCTGTTTTTT	CASSFDTGELFF
NA	TRBJ1-2	NA	TRBV25-1	TGTGCCAGCAGTGACGTCTACTATGGCTACACCTTC	CASSDVYYGYTF
NA	TRBJ2-7	NA	TRBV5-4	TGTGCCAGCAGCTTGGAGCCGGGCCCGTTCTCCTACGAGCAGTACTTC	CASSLEPGPFSYEQYF
NA	TRBJ1-3	TRBD1	TRBV4-1	TGCGCCAGCAGCCGTCCCATCCGACAGGGGGGAAACACCATATATTTT	CASSRPIRQGGNTIYF
few	TRBJ1-6	NA	TRBV27	TGTGCCAGCAGTTTATTGTTGGGGGGGTCATCACCCCTCCACTTT	CASSLLLGGSSPLHF
NA	TRBJ1-2	NA	TRBV28	TGTGCCAGCAGCTTAGGGACCAGACGGGATGGCTACACCTTC	CASSLGTRRDGYTF
NA	TRBJ2-7	TRBD2	TRBV10-2	TGCGCCAGCAGTGAGGGGACTAGCGGCTCCTACGAGCAGTACTTC	CASSEGTSGSYEQYF
NA	TRBJ2-3	TRBD2	TRBV7-6	TGTGCCAGCAGCCCACAAGCGGGGTCGGGCACAGATACGCAGTATTTT	CASSPQAGSGTDTQYF
NA	TRBJ1-6	NA	TRBV5-4	TGTGCCAGCCCGGGGGGCGCAGGTAATTCACCCCTCCACTTT	CASPGGAGNSPLHF
few	TRBJ2-1	NA	TRBV14	TGTGCCAGCAGCCAAGAGGGGGTCGAGACGGCGGAGCAGTTCTTC	CASSQEGVETAEQFF
NA	TRBJ2-1	NA	TRBV2	TGTGCCAGCAGTGAAGATTTGGGGTCCTACAATGAGCAGTTCTTC	CASSEDLGSYNEQFF
once	TRBJ1-5	NA	TRBV4-1	TGCGCCAGCAGCTCCCCCGGGAGGGCCCAGCCCCAGCATTTT	CASSSPGRAQPQHF
NA	TRBJ2-7	TRBD2	TRBV5-8	TGTGCCAGCAGCCGGGGGGGGCAGCGGGAGCAGTACTTC	CASSRGGQREQYF
once	TRBJ1-1	TRBD1	TRBV19	TGTGCCAGTAGTAGACAGGGGGGGACTGAAGCTTTCTTT	CASSRQGGTEAFF
NA	TRBJ2-7	NA	TRBV28	TGTGCCAGCAGCTCAAGACAGGGAGGAACCTACGAGCAGTACTTC	CASSSRQGGTYEQYF
NA	TRBJ1-4	NA	TRBV30	TGTGCCGGTGGAGCCACAACTAATGAAAAACTGTTTTTT	CAGGATTNEKLFF
once	TRBJ1-2	NA	TRBV7-9	TGTGCCAGCTCTGGGTCCCCCCGGTATGGCTACACCTTC	CASSGSPRYGYTF
NA	TRBJ1-3	TRBD1	TRBV27	TGTGCCAGCAGCCCGGGGACAGGGAGAGAGGAATACACCATATATTTT	CASSPGTGREEYTIYF
NA	TRBJ1-1	NA	TRBV5-5	TGTGCCAGCAGCTTGGCTTCACTTAATCAAGCTTTCTTT	CASSLASLNQAFF
NA	TRBJ1-2	TRBD1	TRBV6-5	TGTGCCAGCAGGACAGGGGGCAGGGATGGCTACACCTTC	CASRTGGRDGYTF
NA	TRBJ1-2	TRBD1	TRBV11-2	TGTGCCAGCAGCCGGGGACAGGGTCCCCCAAGTAACTATGGCTACACCTTC	CASSRGQGPPSNYGYTF
once	TRBJ2-5	NA	TRBV27	TGTGCCAGCAAGAGATGGACTTTTGAAGAGACCCAGTACTTC	CASKRWTFEETQYF
NA	TRBJ2-1	NA	TRBV7-9	TGTGCCAGCAGCTTAATGAGTAGAGCAAATGAGCAGTTCTTC	CASSLMSRANEQFF
NA	TRBJ1-6	NA	TRBV3-1/TRBV3-2	TGTGCCAGCAGCCAAGATCGCAAGGGAAACAATTCACCCCTCCACTTT	CASSQDRKGNNSPLHF
NA	TRBJ1-1	TRBD1	TRBV2	TGTGCCAGCAGCAGGGACAGGAGGTACACTGAAGCTTTCTTT	CASSRDRRYTEAFF
NA	TRBJ1-5	NA	TRBV6-2/TRBV6-3	TGTGCCAGCAGTTACGGCCGAGATTGGGGTGGCAATCAGCCCCAGCATTTT	CASSYGRDWGGNQPQHF
NA	TRBJ1-1	TRBD1	TRBV19	TGTGCCAGTAGTATGGGGACAGATAAAGCTTTCTTT	CASSMGTDKAFF
NA	TRBJ1-2	TRBD1	TRBV7-2	TGTGCCAGCAGCTCTACAGGGGAGGATGGCTACACCTTC	CASSSTGEDGYTF
NA	TRBJ1-1	NA	TRBV7-6	TGTGCCAGCAGCCGGTCGGCATCCAGTGAAGCTTTCTTT	CASSRSASSEAFF
NA	TRBJ1-4	NA	TRBV27	TGTGCCAGCAAAGATCTGGGGACGGCGAATGAAAAACTGTTTTTT	CASKDLGTANEKLFF
NA	TRBJ1-2	NA	TRBV6-5	TGTGCCAGCAGTTTCGCACATCCGGGACGGGAAGTTGGCTACACCTTC	CASSFAHPGREVGYTF
NA	TRBJ1-3	NA	TRBV29-1	TGCAGCGTTTTAAGAGGGCAGAACACCATATATTTT	CSVLRGQNTIYF
NA	TRBJ2-2	NA	TRBV10-2	TGCGCCAGCAGAAAGGGGCACTTCGGGGAGCTGTTTTTT	CASRKGHFGELFF
NA	TRBJ1-3	NA	TRBV6-6	TGTGCCAGCAGTTACTCGGGGGTCACTGGAAACACCATATATTTT	CASSYSGVTGNTIYF
NA	TRBJ1-3	NA	TRBV30	TGTGCCTGGAGTGTATCACTTACTGGAAACACCATATATTTT	CAWSVSLTGNTIYF
NA	TRBJ2-5	NA	TRBV5-1	TGCGCCAGCAGCTTGGGATCGGGGGCCGGGGAGACCCAGTACTTC	CASSLGSGAGETQYF
NA	TRBJ2-1	NA	TRBV5-6	TGTGCCAGCAGCCCCGGGCTGGGGTCGAGCTCCTACAATGAGCAGTTCTTC	CASSPGLGSSSYNEQFF